These 30 T cell receptor beta chains originate from one sample sequenced in a study of T cells in Graves' hyperthyroidism and ophthalmopathy. The investigators amplified TCR beta CDR3 regions from RNA transcripts. The TCR CDR3 first-round RT-PCR relied on the HTBI primer set. TCRdb passed the multiplex PCR reads through MiXCR, listing each CDR3 protein once. The sample lists under 350,000 distinct CDR3 sequences, roughly an eighth occurring once. Sequencing used blood. These receptor sequences come from a woman between 40 and 55 years old with Graves' ophthalmopathy.

This clonotype was seen at least ten times. V usage is TRBV13 and J usage is TRBJ1-1, with D unresolved. The CDR3 is 11 amino acids. V lost 3 bases and J 6 bases, leaving 5 bases between the germline ends. Germline V CDR1 and CDR2: PRHDT, FYEKMQ (reference sequence). As DNA, the CDR3 is TGTGCCAGCAGCTTGGATGCTGAAGCTTTCTTT. It translates to CASSLDAEAFF.

This clonotype came up many times. The chain employs TRBV7-2 and TRBJ1-5; 7 bases agree with TRBD1. V lost 5 bases to trimming and J lost 0 bases; unmatched junction nucleotides: 16. Germline-derived CDR1 and CDR2 are SGHTA and FQGNSA. The CDR3 spans 19 residues. CDR3 region: CASSAVTGARVSSNQPQHF. CDR3 coding DNA: TGTGCCAGCAGCGCAGTAACAGGGGCGAGGGTTAGTAGCAATCAGCCCCAGCATTTT.

This clonotype was counted at least ten times. The rearrangement uses TRBV2 and TRBJ2-7; D is perhaps TRBD2 (6 bases). The germline V and J ends were trimmed by 3 bases and 6 bases, with 6 bases remaining between them. Germline V CDR1 and CDR2: SNHLY, FYNNEI. CDR3 length: 11 amino acids. CDR3 nucleotides: TGTGCCAGCAGTGAGGGAGGCGAGCAGTACTTC. This gives the protein CASSEGGEQYF.

This clonotype has at least ten counts. The rearrangement links TRBV5-1 to TRBJ1-6; 7 bases are shared with TRBD1. J lost 7 bases, V lost 6 bases, and 4 bases had no gene match. The CDR3 spans 13 residues. Germline CDR1 SGHRS, CDR2 YFSETQ. Here the CDR3 DNA reads TGCGCCAGCACCGAGACAGGGAATTCACCCCTCCACTTT. It codes for CASTETGNSPLHF.

This clonotype was seen ten or more times. The gene calls are TRBV24-1 and TRBJ1-6, with D uncertain. Germline V gene lookup returns CDR1 KGHDR and CDR2 SFDVKD. This CDR3 region has 20 residues. V lost 5 bases to trimming and J lost 9 bases, with 31 bases between them. This chain's CDR3 is CATSAIYGPAKMPFGSPLHF. CDR3 DNA: TGTGCCACCAGTGCCATATACGGACCAGCTAAAATGCCCTTTGGTTCACCCCTCCACTTT.

The chain employs TRBV9 and TRBJ2-3, with unresolved D. The CDR3 loop spans 13 amino acids. V lost 3 bases and J 4 bases, leaving 9 bases between the germline ends. Germline CDR1 is SGDLS and CDR2 is YYNGEE. CDR3 sequence: CASSAGRADTQYF. As DNA, the CDR3 is TGTGCCAGCAGCGCCGGACGTGCAGATACGCAGTATTTT.

Ten or more counts support this clonotype. This chain connects TRBV20-1 to TRBJ2-7, with D possibly being TRBD1 (6 bases). This CDR3 has 15 residues. Germline V gives CDR1 DFQATT, CDR2 SNEGSKA (reference sequence). The V and J ends lost 6 bases and 2 bases respectively, with 20 bases between them. The DNA of the CDR3 is TGCAGTGCAAATGGTTTCGGGCAGGGGCCCTACGAGCAGTACTTC. As protein: CSANGFGQGPYEQYF.

Ten or more counts support this clonotype. The V and J genes are TRBV28 and TRBJ2-7; maybe TRBD1 (5 bases). CDR3 length equals 13 residues. V lost 3 bases to trimming and J lost 1 base, with 7 bases between them. Per germline, CDR1 MDHEN and CDR2 SYDVKM. This chain's CDR3 is CASSLGRSYEQYF. The CDR3 DNA follows: TGTGCCAGCAGTTTGGGGCGGTCCTACGAGCAGTACTTC.

The sample holds many counts of this clonotype. The CDR3 nucleotides are TGTGCCAGCAGGACTAAGCGGGCCTCCTACGAGCAGTACTTC. It specifies CASRTKRASYEQYF. The chain joins TRBV6-1 to TRBJ2-7; a possible D gene is TRBD2 (6 bases). The CDR3 extends over 14 amino acids. CDR1 is MNHNS and CDR2 is SASEGT in the germline V gene. The germline V and J ends were trimmed by 6 bases and 0 bases, with 12 bases remaining between them.

The table lists this clonotype with many counts. V is TRBV11-2 and J is TRBJ2-3; D gene unclear. The germline V gene has CDR1 SGHAT and CDR2 FQNNGV. This CDR3 has 16 amino acids. The V end lost 5 bases, the J end lost 2 bases, and 17 bases lay between the germline ends. The CDR3 spells CASSNSFSDPTDTQYF. The CDR3 region has the DNA TGTGCCAGCAGCAATTCTTTCTCTGACCCCACAGATACGCAGTATTTT. The entire variable domain, with the rest obtained from reference TRBV11-2 and TRBJ2-3, is as follows: EAGVAQSPRYKIIEKRQSVAFWCNPISGHATLYWYQQILGQGPKLLIQFQNNGVVDDSQLPKDRFSAERLKGVDSTLKIQPAKLEDSAVYLCASSNSFSDPTDTQYFGPGTRLTVL.

In this sample, this clonotype turned up many times. The J gene is TRBJ2-3, the V gene TRBV12-3 or TRBV12-4, with 7 bases that match TRBD2. The V gene end was trimmed by 9 bases and the J gene end by 5 bases; junction bases not matched to a gene: 11. The CDR3 length is 14 residues. CDR3 residues: CASLAAGDGDTQYF. CDR3 sequence (DNA): TGTGCCAGTCTAGCCGCGGGAGATGGAGATACGCAGTATTTT.

This rearrangement joins TRBV5-6 to TRBJ2-1; 7 bases align to TRBD2. J gave up 10 bases and V 6 bases, and 10 bases lay outside the gene matches. The CDR3 has 13 residues. CDR1 is SGHDT and CDR2 is YYEEEE in the germline V gene. The CDR3 coding sequence is TGTGCCAGCACTGGACTAGTAAGGGACGAGCAGTTCTTC. Its protein product is CASTGLVRDEQFF.

A note on this clonotype: One base away lies a much larger clone, so this may be a sequencing read error. The J gene is TRBJ2-7, the V gene TRBV7-6, with D perhaps TRBD1 (5 bases). The CDR3 consists of 13 residues. Trimming removed 1 base at V and 3 bases at J, with 7 bases between. Germline values: CDR1 SGHVS, CDR2 FNYEAQ. As DNA, the CDR3 is TGTGCCAGCAGCTTAGTAACAGGCTACGAGCAGTACTTC. It encodes CASSLVTGYEQYF.

In this sample, this clonotype turned up a few times. The gene calls are TRBV29-1 and TRBJ2-5, with 14 bases aligning to TRBD2. This CDR3 has 18 amino acids. J gave up 5 bases and V 3 bases, and 14 bases lay outside the gene matches. The germline V gene encodes CDR1 SQVTM and CDR2 ANQGSEA. The CDR3 region is CSVEGLAGAAPAWETQYF. CDR3 nucleotides: TGCAGCGTTGAGGGACTAGCGGGGGCCGCACCCGCCTGGGAGACCCAGTACTTC.

This clonotype has ten or more counts. V usage is TRBV7-9 and J usage is TRBJ2-5; D is ambiguous. The V end was cut by 3 bases, the J end by 5 bases, with 10 bases between. CDR3 size: 13 residues. Per germline, CDR1 SEHNR and CDR2 FQNEAQ (reference sequence). The DNA of the CDR3 is TGTGCCAGCAGCTTTAGGCAATTGGAGACCCAGTACTTC. Protein: CASSFRQLETQYF.

This clonotype was counted only a few times. The chain combines TRBV5-6 with TRBJ2-6; perhaps TRBD1 as D (6 bases). Germline V gene data show CDR1 as SGHDT and CDR2 as YYEEEE. The CDR3 consists of 14 residues. V lost 1 base, J lost 10 bases, and 12 bases lay in between. CDR3: CASSLLDSANVLTF. CDR3 coding DNA: TGTGCCAGCAGCTTGTTGGACAGCGCGAACGTCCTGACTTTC.

CDR3 in amino acids: CSAETGSNQPQHF. The CDR3 DNA reads TGCAGTGCGGAAACAGGTAGCAATCAGCCCCAGCATTTT. V and J are TRBV20-1 and TRBJ1-5; D is possibly TRBD1 (5 bases). V gave up 6 bases and J gave up 0 bases, with 9 bases separating them. The CDR3 totals 13 residues. Germline assignment: CDR1 DFQATT and CDR2 SNEGSKA (reference sequence).

The chain couples TRBV6-1 to TRBJ1-5, with a tentative D call TRBD1 (5 bases). The CDR3 consists of 14 residues. V dropped 7 bases and J dropped 5 bases, with 15 bases sitting between them. CDR1 is MNHNS and CDR2 is SASEGT in the germline V gene. The CDR3 spells CASKDPGGDQPQHF. CDR3 nucleotide sequence: TGTGCCAGCAAAGATCCGGGGGGGGATCAGCCCCAGCATTTT.

This clonotype was observed many times. The rearrangement joins TRBV12-3 or TRBV12-4 to TRBJ1-2, with TRBD1 identical over 7 bases. The CDR3 consists of 13 residues. With V trimmed by 6 bases and J by 4 bases, 5 bases remained unmatched. The CDR3 region is CASRGTEFYGYTF. In DNA, the CDR3 is TGTGCCAGCAGAGGGACAGAATTCTATGGCTACACCTTC.

This rearrangement joins TRBV10-1 to TRBJ2-2; the D gene is possibly TRBD2 (6 bases). Germline CDR1 reads WNHNN; CDR2 reads SYGVQD (reference sequence). The CDR3 length is 16 residues. The V and J ends lost 0 bases and 2 bases respectively, with 10 bases between them. The CDR3 loop is CASSESKAGNTGELFF. The CDR3 DNA is TGCGCCAGCAGTGAGTCGAAAGCGGGTAACACCGGGGAGCTGTTTTTT.

This clonotype was counted ten times or more. The chain has TRBV7-9 and TRBJ1-1, with TRBD1 matching 9 bases. The V segment lost 3 bases and the J segment 6 bases; nucleotides outside the gene matches: 11. The germline CDR1 and CDR2 sequences are SEHNR and FQNEAQ (reference sequence). The length of the CDR3 is 16 residues. This chain's CDR3 is CASSLDPGQGRPEAFF. The CDR3 DNA reads TGTGCCAGCAGCTTGGACCCGGGACAGGGAAGGCCTGAAGCTTTCTTT. The entire variable domain, with the rest obtained from reference TRBV7-9 and TRBJ1-1, is as follows: DTGVSQNPRHKITKRGQNVTFRCDPISEHNRLYWYRQTLGQGPEFLTYFQNEAQLEKSRLLSDRFSAERPKGSFSTLEIQRTEQGDSAMYLCASSLDPGQGRPEAFFGQGTRLTVV.

At least ten counts were recorded for this clonotype. This sequence joins TRBV6-1 and TRBJ1-5; D perhaps matches TRBD1 (6 bases). This CDR3 has 16 amino acids. Germline values: CDR1 MNHNS, CDR2 SASEGT. V lost 6 bases and J lost 2, with 17 bases in between. CDR3 DNA sequence: TGTGCCAGCAGGGGAGGGGACACTGGGCGCAATCAGCCCCAGCATTTT. Protein product: CASRGGDTGRNQPQHF.

This clonotype was detected only a few times. The genes are TRBV27 and TRBJ2-1; TRBD2 matches 13 bases. Germline assignment: CDR1 MNHEY and CDR2 SMNVEV (reference sequence). The length of the CDR3 is 16 residues. V shed 5 bases and J 6 bases; nucleotides not matched to a gene: 7. DNA for the CDR3: TGTGCCAGCAGTCTACGACTAGCGGGAGGATCCAATGAGCAGTTCTTC. This gives the protein CASSLRLAGGSNEQFF.

In this sample, this clonotype turned up a few times. V usage is TRBV5-1 and J usage is TRBJ2-1; 7 bases align to TRBD1. There are 16 residues in the CDR3. V gave up 4 bases and J gave up 4 bases; unmatched junction bases: 11. The germline V gene has CDR1 SGHRS and CDR2 YFSETQ. This CDR3 reads CASSKTGAPQYNEQFF. CDR3 nucleotide sequence: TGCGCCAGCAGCAAAACAGGGGCGCCTCAATACAATGAGCAGTTCTTC.

This clonotype was counted at least ten times. The chain employs TRBV7-9 and TRBJ1-2; D gene ambiguous. CDR1 is SEHNR and CDR2 is FQNEAQ in the germline V gene (reference sequence). The V end lost 8 bases, the J end lost 4 bases, and 14 bases lay between the germline ends. The CDR3 totals 13 residues. The DNA of the CDR3 is TGTGCCAGCCCCCTGCCGGCCACCTATGGCTACACCTTC. Protein sequence: CASPLPATYGYTF.

Comments on this clonotype: The final CDR3 position lacks the conserved phenylalanine or tryptophan, pointing to a likely read error. The V call is TRBV4-1, the J call TRBJ2-7, with 10 bases aligning to TRBD2. The CDR3 is 16 residues long. V was pared by 4 bases and J by 0 bases, with 6 bases of the junction left unmatched. Germline V lookup: CDR1 MGHRA, CDR2 YSYEKL. CDR3 in DNA: TGCGCCAGCAGCCCAAGGACTAGCGGTAACTCCTACGAGCAGTACTTG. It encodes CASSPRTSGNSYEQYL.

This clonotype has only a few counts. The chain couples TRBV29-1 to TRBJ2-1; D not certain. Germline loops: CDR1 SQVTM, CDR2 ANQGSEA. The CDR3 extends over 13 amino acids. Trimming took off 0 bases at V and 7 bases at J, with 10 bases between the two ends. The DNA for the CDR3 is TGCAGCGTTGAAGATTTATGGAAAAATGAGCAGTTCTTC. It specifies CSVEDLWKNEQFF.

This clonotype was observed many times. The gene calls are TRBV19 and TRBJ2-3; possible D gene TRBD2, 6 bases. Trimming stripped 5 bases from V and 3 bases from J, with 15 bases between. The CDR3 is 15 amino acids. Germline CDR1 LNHDA, CDR2 SQIVND (reference sequence). CDR3 amino acids: CASSPLEGGTDTQYF. In DNA form, the CDR3 reads TGTGCCAGTAGTCCCCTGGAGGGCGGGACAGATACGCAGTATTTT.

This clonotype came up many times. The chain combines TRBV7-2 with TRBJ2-7; no clear D. The CDR3 has 15 amino acids. Trimming pared 3 bases from V and 0 bases from J, leaving 12 bases between. The germline V gene has CDR1 SGHTA and CDR2 FQGNSA. The CDR3 protein is CASSLSSASSYEQYF. CDR3 DNA: TGTGCCAGCAGCTTGTCTTCTGCTAGCTCCTACGAGCAGTACTTC.

This clonotype was counted only a few times. The chain uses TRBV20-1 and TRBJ2-6, with 7 bases lining up with TRBD1. The CDR3 is 17 amino acids. V was clipped by 3 bases and J by 0 bases; unmatched bases: 8. Germline V gene lookup returns CDR1 DFQATT and CDR2 SNEGSKA (reference sequence). CDR3 in DNA: TGCAGTGCTAGGGCTGGACAGGCCTACTCTGGGGCCAACGTCCTGACTTTC. This codes for CSARAGQAYSGANVLTF.